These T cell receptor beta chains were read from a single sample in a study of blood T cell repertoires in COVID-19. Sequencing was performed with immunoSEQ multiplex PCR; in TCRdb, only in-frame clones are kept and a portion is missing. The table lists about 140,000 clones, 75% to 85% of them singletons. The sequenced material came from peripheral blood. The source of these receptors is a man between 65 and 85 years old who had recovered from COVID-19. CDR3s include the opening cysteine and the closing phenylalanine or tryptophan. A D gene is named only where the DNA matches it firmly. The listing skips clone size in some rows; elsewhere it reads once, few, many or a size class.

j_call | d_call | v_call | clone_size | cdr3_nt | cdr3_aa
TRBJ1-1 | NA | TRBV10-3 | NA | TGTGCCATCAGTGACAGTTCGAACACTGAAGCTTTCTTT | CAISDSSNTEAFF
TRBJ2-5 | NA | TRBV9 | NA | TGTGCCAGCAGCGTAGGAGGGGGGGTTGGAGAGACCCAGTACTTC | CASSVGGGVGETQYF
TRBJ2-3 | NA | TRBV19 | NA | TGTGCCAGTAGTATTTTCCAGGCGACAGATACGCAGTATTTT | CASSIFQATDTQYF
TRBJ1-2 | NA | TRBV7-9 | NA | TGTGCCAGCAGTGATTCGGCAGGCTATGGCTACACCTTC | CASSDSAGYGYTF
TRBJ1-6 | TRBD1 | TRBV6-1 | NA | TGTGCCAGCAGTGATGTCGGGACAGGCAATTCACCCCTCCACTTT | CASSDVGTGNSPLHF
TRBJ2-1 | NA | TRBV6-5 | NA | TGTGCCAGCAGTTACAGCGCAGGGGATTACAATGAGCAGTTCTTC | CASSYSAGDYNEQFF
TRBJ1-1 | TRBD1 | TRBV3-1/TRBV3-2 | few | TGTGCCAGCAACGACAGGGCAGGCACTGAAGCTTTCTTT | CASNDRAGTEAFF
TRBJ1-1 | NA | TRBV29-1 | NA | TGCAGCGTTGCGGTACAGGCGAACACTGAAGCTTTCTTT | CSVAVQANTEAFF
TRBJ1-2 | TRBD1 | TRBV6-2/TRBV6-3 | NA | TGTGCCAGCAGCCGCGGACAGGGTGTCAGTGGCTACACCTTC | CASSRGQGVSGYTF
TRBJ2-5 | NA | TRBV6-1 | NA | TGTGCCAGCAGTGAAGGGGGGGTTGCGGAGACCCAGTACTTC | CASSEGGVAETQYF
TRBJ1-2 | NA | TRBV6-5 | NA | TGTGCCAGCAGTAACCCCTCCCCGGGAGGCACCTTC | CASSNPSPGGTF
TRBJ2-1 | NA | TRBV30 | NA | TGTGCCTGGCAAGAATTCGGTGAGCAGTTCTTC | CAWQEFGEQFF
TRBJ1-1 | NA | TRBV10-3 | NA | TGTGCCATCAGTGAGTCAGGCGGTACCACTGAAGCTTTCTTT | CAISESGGTTEAFF
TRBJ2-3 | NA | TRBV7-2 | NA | TGTGCCAGCAGCTTAGGGGGGGTGCTGGAGCAGTATTTT | CASSLGGVLEQYF
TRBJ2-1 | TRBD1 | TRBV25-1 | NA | TGTGCCAGCAGCGAGTATAAGACAGGGAGCAATGAGCAGTTCTTC | CASSEYKTGSNEQFF
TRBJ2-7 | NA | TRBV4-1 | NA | TGCGCCAGCAGCCAACTTCGTCTCGGCGGGGTCGAGCAGTACTTC | CASSQLRLGGVEQYF
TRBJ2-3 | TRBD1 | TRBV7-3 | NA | TGTGCCAGCAGCAACAGACAGGGGCTCCCCGGCACAGATACGCAGTATTTT | CASSNRQGLPGTDTQYF
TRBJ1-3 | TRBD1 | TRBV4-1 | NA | TGCGCCAGCAGCCAACCCCGACAGGGACTGAGGGGAAACACCATATATTTT | CASSQPRQGLRGNTIYF
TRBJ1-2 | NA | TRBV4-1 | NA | TGCGCCAGCAGCCCCCCTGGGACTTCCGTCTATGGCTACACCTTC | CASSPPGTSVYGYTF
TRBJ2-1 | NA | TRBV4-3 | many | TGCGCCAGCAGCCAAGATCGGGCAGGGCCATGGGGCAATGAGCAGTTCTTC | CASSQDRAGPWGNEQFF
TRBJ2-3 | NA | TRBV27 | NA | TGTGCCAGCAGAACCCGAGGAGGAAGTGCCACAGATACGCAGTATTTT | CASRTRGGSATDTQYF
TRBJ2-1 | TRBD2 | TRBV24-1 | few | TGTGCCACCAGTGATTCCCTAGCGGGAGGGGCGTCCAATGAGCAGTTCTTC | CATSDSLAGGASNEQFF
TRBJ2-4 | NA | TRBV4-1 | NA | TGCGCCAGCAGCCAAGGGGGGCCAAAAAACATTCAGTACTTC | CASSQGGPKNIQYF
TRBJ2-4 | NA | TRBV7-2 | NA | TGTGCCAGCAGCTTATCGGGGAACCACAAAAACATTCAGTACTTC | CASSLSGNHKNIQYF
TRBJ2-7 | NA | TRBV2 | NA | TGTGCCAGCAGAGCGACAGGCCTCTCCTACGAGCAGTACTTC | CASRATGLSYEQYF
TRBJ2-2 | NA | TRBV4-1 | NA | TGCGCCAGCAGCCAAGGACTAGCGAACACCGGGGAGCTGTTTTTT | CASSQGLANTGELFF
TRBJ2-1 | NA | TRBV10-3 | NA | TGTGCCATCAGTGACGGCGGGATTTTGATTAGTAATGAGCAGTTCTTC | CAISDGGILISNEQFF
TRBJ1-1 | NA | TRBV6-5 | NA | TGTGCCAGCAGTTACGCGGAACAGGTCGCTGAAGCTTTCTTT | CASSYAEQVAEAFF
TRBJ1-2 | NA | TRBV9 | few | TGTGCCAGCCGTCGCGGGGAGGGAGGCTACACCTTC | CASRRGEGGYTF
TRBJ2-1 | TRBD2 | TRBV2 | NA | TGTGCCAGCAGGGAGGGGACTAGCGGGATTTATGAGCAGTTCTTC | CASREGTSGIYEQFF
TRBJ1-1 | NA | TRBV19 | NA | TGTGCCAGTAGTAACAGGGAGAACACTGAAGCTTTCTTT | CASSNRENTEAFF
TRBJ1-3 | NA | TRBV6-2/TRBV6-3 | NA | TGTGCCAGCAGTTACCCGGTTTCGAACACCATATATTTT | CASSYPVSNTIYF
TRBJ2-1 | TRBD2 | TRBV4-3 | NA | TGCGCCAGCAGCCAAGATGCTAGCGGGGACTACAATGAGCAGTTCTTC | CASSQDASGDYNEQFF
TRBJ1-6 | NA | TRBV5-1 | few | TGCGCCAGCAGCTTGGCCTCGAGCTCCTATAATTCACCCCTCCACTTT | CASSLASSSYNSPLHF
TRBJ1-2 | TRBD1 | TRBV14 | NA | TGTGCCAGCAGCCAAGGGGGACAGGGGCCAGCTAACTATGGCTACACCTTC | CASSQGGQGPANYGYTF
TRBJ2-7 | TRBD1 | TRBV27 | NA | TGTGCCAGCAGTTTAAGCGGGACAGGGCCCAACGAGCAGTACTTC | CASSLSGTGPNEQYF
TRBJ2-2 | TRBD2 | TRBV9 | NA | TGTGCCAGCAGCCCGGGACTAGCGGGGACTGAAACCGGGGAGCTGTTTTTT | CASSPGLAGTETGELFF
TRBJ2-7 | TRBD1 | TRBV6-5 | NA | TGTGCCAGCAGTTACTTGGGGACAGGGACCAACGAGCAGTACTTC | CASSYLGTGTNEQYF
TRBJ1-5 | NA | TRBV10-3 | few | TGTGCCATCACCGACGGGGATCAGCCCCAGCATTTT | CAITDGDQPQHF
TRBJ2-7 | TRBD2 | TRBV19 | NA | TGTGCCAGTAGTACTAGCGGCTCCTACGAGCAGTACTTC | CASSTSGSYEQYF
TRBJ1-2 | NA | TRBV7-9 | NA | TGTGCCAGCAGCTTGGGAGTGGGGGGAGACTATGGCTACACCTTC | CASSLGVGGDYGYTF
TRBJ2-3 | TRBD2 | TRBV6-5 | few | TGTGCCAGCAGTTACTCGATCCGGGAGGGCACAGATACGCAGTATTTT | CASSYSIREGTDTQYF
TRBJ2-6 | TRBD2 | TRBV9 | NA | TGTGCCAGCAGCGTACCCCTAGCGGGATCTTTTAGTCCTGGGGCCAACGTCCTGACTTTC | CASSVPLAGSFSPGANVLTF
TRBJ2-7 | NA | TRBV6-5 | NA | TGTGCCCTAAGCCTTAGCGGAACCTACGAGCAGTACTTC | CALSLSGTYEQYF
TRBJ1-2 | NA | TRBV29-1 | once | TGCAGCGTTGAAAAACAGGCAGATGGCTACACCTTC | CSVEKQADGYTF